These 24 T cell receptor beta chains were all obtained from the same sample, sequenced in a study of regulatory T cells in long-lasting Graves disease. According to the study, TCR beta libraries were built with iRepertoire HTBI primers and CDR3-region Arm-PCR. One entry per CDR3 protein results from TCRdb running MiXCR on the multiplex PCR reads. Among over 650,000 distinct CDR3 sequences listed, about 30% were seen once. Time point meaning: persistent/refractory GD, antithyroid drugs over 5 years with positive TRAb. The TCR library was made from RNA extracted from PBMCs. The starting material was peripheral blood mononuclear cells (PBMCs), obtained when the disease was refractory, from a patient treated with antithyroid drugs. These receptors were taken from a female donor with Graves disease.

V usage is TRBV7-9 and J usage is TRBJ2-6; D gene uncertain. CDR1 and CDR2 from the germline V gene are SEHNR and FQNEAQ (reference sequence). Trimming took 3 bases from V and 0 from J, leaving 6 bases between them. CDR3 size: 15 residues. The DNA for the CDR3 is TGTGCCAGCAGCTTGTCCACCTCTGGGGCCAACGTCCTGACTTTC. As protein: CASSLSTSGANVLTF.

This clonotype turned up a few times. CDR3 DNA sequence: TGTGCCAGCAGTCCCCTTCGCGTGCAGGGCACTGAAGCTTTCTTT. Its protein product is CASSPLRVQGTEAFF. V is TRBV27 and J is TRBJ1-1, with D possibly matching TRBD1 (5 bases). V shed 5 bases and J shed 4 bases, with 17 bases lying between them. Germline V CDR1 and CDR2: MNHEY, SMNVEV (reference sequence). The CDR3 spans 15 residues.

In this sample, this clonotype turned up many times. The chain has TRBV12-3 or TRBV12-4 and TRBJ1-1; D call uncertain. Between the trimmed V and J ends, which lost 3 bases and 4 bases, there was a span of 12 bases. The CDR3 has 14 residues. The CDR3 DNA follows: TGTGCCAGCAGTTTGACAAGCTTGGGCACTGAAGCTTTCTTT. This gives the protein CASSLTSLGTEAFF.

V is TRBV20-1 and J is TRBJ2-7, with a weak D call TRBD2 (6 bases). The CDR3 spans 16 residues. V dropped 0 bases and J dropped 3 bases, with 18 bases sitting between them. Germline-derived CDR1 and CDR2 are DFQATT and SNEGSKA (reference sequence). CDR3 coding DNA: TGCAGTGCTAGAGATTCGGGACGGGAGTCCCTCTACGAGCAGTACTTC. Amino acid sequence: CSARDSGRESLYEQYF.

There are a few counts of this clonotype. In nucleotides, the CDR3 is TGTGCCAGCAGTGGGGTGGGACAGGAAGGTGAAGCTTTCTTT. This codes for CASSGVGQEGEAFF. The rearrangement uses TRBV6-1 and TRBJ1-1; 8 bases map to TRBD1. The junction had 8 bases not matched to a gene; V was cut back by 4 bases and J by 7 bases. The CDR3 length is 14 residues. Germline lookup yields CDR1 MNHNS and CDR2 SASEGT.

About this clonotype itself: A read error may be the cause here, since a much bigger clone is one base away. The V call is TRBV11-2, the J call TRBJ1-1; D may be TRBD1 (6 bases). The V gene's germline CDR1 is SGHAT and CDR2 FQNNGV. This CDR3 is 13 amino acids long. The CDR3 region is CASSLAGEVEVFF. CDR3 bases: TGTGCCAGCAGCTTAGCAGGGGAGGTTGAAGTTTTCTTT.

The V gene is TRBV10-2, the J gene TRBJ2-3, with 9 bases lining up with TRBD2. Germline V gene lookup returns CDR1 WSHSY and CDR2 SAAADI. This CDR3 is built from 13 residues. V was clipped by 8 bases and J by 4 bases; unmatched bases: 4. CDR3 sequence: CASVAGEADTQYF. CDR3 coding DNA: TGCGCCAGCGTAGCGGGAGAGGCAGATACGCAGTATTTT.

This clonotype has more than one count but fewer than ten. This chain connects TRBV20-1 to TRBJ2-7; 9 nucleotides match TRBD2. From germline, CDR1 is DFQATT and CDR2 SNEGSKA (reference sequence). The CDR3 contains 13 residues. The J segment lost 0 bases and the V segment lost 3 bases, leaving 0 bases of the junction unmatched. CDR3 sequence: CSASSGSSYEQYF. CDR3 nucleotide sequence: TGCAGTGCTAGTAGCGGGAGCTCCTACGAGCAGTACTTC.

The V gene is TRBV3-1, the J gene TRBJ1-5; D possibly corresponds to TRBD1 (6 bases). CDR3 length: 17 residues. Trimming removed 4 bases from V and 5 bases from J, with 21 bases in between. The germline gives CDR1 LGHDT, CDR2 YNNKEL (reference sequence). This chain's CDR3 is CASSRTSAQGFHQPQHF. The DNA of the CDR3 is TGTGCCAGCAGCCGCACGAGCGCACAGGGTTTTCATCAGCCCCAGCATTTT.

There are many counts of this clonotype. The chain links TRBV28 to TRBJ1-2, with unresolved D. The CDR3 is 14 residues long. V gave up 6 bases and J gave up 2 bases, with 13 bases separating them. Germline lookup yields CDR1 MDHEN and CDR2 SYDVKM. In nucleotides, the CDR3 is TGTGCCAGCAGCTTAGGACCTGGGAACTATGGCTACACCTTC. Its protein product is CASSLGPGNYGYTF.

The chain has TRBV5-5 and TRBJ1-5, with a weak D call TRBD1 (6 bases). The CDR3 runs 16 residues. Germline CDR1 and CDR2: SGHKS and YYEKEE (reference sequence). V gave up 4 bases and J gave up 0 bases, with 14 bases separating them. The CDR3 DNA reads TGTGCCAGCAGCGAGACAGGCGGCAATAGCAATCAGCCCCAGCATTTT. Its translation: CASSETGGNSNQPQHF.

This sequence joins TRBV6-1 and TRBJ1-2; TRBD1 matches at 11 bases. The CDR3 spans 13 residues. V gave up 5 bases and J gave up 8 bases; unmatched junction bases: 4. Germline lookup yields CDR1 MNHNS and CDR2 SASEGT. Here the CDR3 reads CASSRTGGEGYTF. The CDR3, as DNA: TGTGCCAGCAGTCGGACAGGGGGCGAGGGCTACACCTTC.

This clonotype was seen a few times. The chain carries TRBV20-1 and TRBJ2-6; 12 nucleotides match TRBD1. This CDR3 contains 19 residues. The V segment lost 3 bases and the J segment 4 bases; nucleotides outside the gene matches: 13. Germline V gene sequence: CDR1 DFQATT, CDR2 SNEGSKA (reference sequence). CDR3 DNA sequence: TGCAGTGCTAGGCCCATTCCGGGACAGGGGGCAGAAGGGGCCAACGTCCTGACTTTC. It is translated as CSARPIPGQGAEGANVLTF.

The CDR3 nucleotides read TGTGCCAGTAAACTCGACAGAAGCAATCAGCCCCAGCATTTT. Residues: CASKLDRSNQPQHF. The V call is TRBV19, the J call TRBJ1-5; maybe TRBD1 (5 bases). CDR1 is LNHDA, CDR2 SQIVND, per germline (reference sequence). Trimming left V 7 bases short and J 1 base short, with 11 bases between. CDR3 length: 14 residues.

This clonotype was found a few times. The chain employs TRBV28 and TRBJ2-2; TRBD2 agrees at 8 bases. After removal of 6 bases from V and 7 bases from J, the junction contained 7 bases not matched to a gene. This CDR3 has 14 amino acids. From germline, CDR1 is MDHEN and CDR2 SYDVKM. The CDR3 DNA follows: TGTGCCAGCAGAGCTAGCGGGTTGCACGGGGAGCTGTTTTTT. Translating gives CASRASGLHGELFF.

This clonotype was seen only a few times. The rearrangement uses TRBV12-3 or TRBV12-4 and TRBJ2-7; D might be TRBD2 (6 bases). With 2 bases removed from V and 2 bases from J, the gap between germline ends came to 16 bases. The CDR3 runs to 16 residues. Here the CDR3 DNA reads TGTGCCAGCAGTTTACGGGGTGGCGGGGTGCCCTACGAGCAGTACTTC. This encodes CASSLRGGGVPYEQYF.

The rearrangement uses TRBV5-1 and TRBJ2-7, with D hard to call. From germline, CDR1 is SGHRS and CDR2 YFSETQ. The germline V and J ends were trimmed by 2 bases and 6 bases, with 9 bases remaining between them. The CDR3 covers 12 residues. This CDR3 is CASSFESGEQYF. Written as DNA, the CDR3 is TGCGCCAGCAGCTTCGAGTCGGGCGAGCAGTACTTC.

This sequence joins TRBV5-1 and TRBJ2-2, with D perhaps given as TRBD1 or TRBD2 (6 bases each). Between the trimmed V and J ends, which lost 1 base and 4 bases, there was a span of 11 bases. The length of the CDR3 is 15 residues. Germline CDR1 is SGHRS and CDR2 is YFSETQ. The CDR3 loop is CASSLSGAGTGELFF. DNA for the CDR3: TGCGCCAGCAGCTTGTCGGGGGCTGGCACCGGGGAGCTGTTTTTT.

V and J are TRBV20-1 and TRBJ2-7, with 10 positions matching TRBD1. CDR3 length: 14 residues. Germline loops: CDR1 DFQATT, CDR2 SNEGSKA (reference sequence). J gave up 3 bases and V 1 base, and 3 bases lay outside the gene matches. CDR3 amino acids: CSARGRDRGYEQYF. CDR3 bases: TGCAGTGCTAGAGGCCGGGACAGGGGCTACGAGCAGTACTTC.

The chain employs TRBV7-9 and TRBJ1-2, with no clear D. Trimming took off 7 bases at V and 3 bases at J, with 9 bases between the two ends. Germline CDR1 is SEHNR and CDR2 is FQNEAQ (reference sequence). The CDR3 covers 12 residues. Here the CDR3 DNA reads TGTGCCAGCACCGTATTAGACTATGGCTACACCTTC. It codes for CASTVLDYGYTF.

Ten or more counts support this clonotype. V usage is TRBV10-3 and J usage is TRBJ1-1; D remains unclear. Germline V gene data show CDR1 as ENHRY and CDR2 as SYGVKD. The V end was cut by 9 bases, the J end by 1 base, with 9 bases between. The CDR3 extends over 12 amino acids. CDR3 amino acids: CAIGGSNTEAFF. Here the CDR3 DNA reads TGTGCCATTGGAGGGTCGAACACTGAAGCTTTCTTT.

This clonotype was recorded at least ten times. The chain uses TRBV11-1 and TRBJ2-5; D unresolved. With 3 bases removed from V and 5 bases from J, the gap between germline ends came to 13 bases. Per germline, CDR1 SGHAT and CDR2 FQDESV (reference sequence). The CDR3 loop spans 14 amino acids. The CDR3 loop reads CASSFDPERETQYF. The DNA for the CDR3 is TGTGCCAGCAGCTTCGACCCGGAGAGGGAGACCCAGTACTTC.

In this sample, this clonotype turned up a few times. The chain is built from TRBV30 and TRBJ2-5; perhaps TRBD2 as D (6 bases). Trimming removed 3 bases at V and 4 bases at J, with 18 bases between. The germline gives CDR1 GTSNPN, CDR2 SVGIG (reference sequence). This CDR3 region has 15 residues. The CDR3 is CAWRGMAVGGETQYF. The CDR3 DNA sequence: TGTGCCTGGAGGGGGATGGCGGTGGGGGGAGAGACCCAGTACTTC.

The genes are TRBV20-1 and TRBJ2-1; 9 bases are a match to TRBD2. The V and J ends lost 2 bases and 5 bases, in that order; junction bases with no gene match: 10. Germline V CDR1 and CDR2: DFQATT, SNEGSKA (reference sequence). The CDR3 is 16 amino acids. The CDR3 spells CSARRREGLANNEQFF. In DNA, the CDR3 is TGCAGTGCTAGAAGAAGAGAGGGACTAGCCAACAATGAGCAGTTCTTC.